The 22 T cell receptor beta chains below come from one sample, sequenced in a study of T-cell reconstitution after alpha-beta-depleted transplantation in children. A TCRbeta library incorporating unique molecular identifiers was prepared. TCRdb itself ran the PCR reads through MiXCR, one entry per CDR3 protein. Here the sample spans 550,000 to 800,000 distinct CDR3 sequences, about 12% being singletons. The source was PBMCs, collected before TCRalphabeta/CD19-depleted stem cell transplant. These receptors all stem from a girl aged 2 to 10 with congenital amegakaryocytic thrombocytopenia, due to receive a stem cell transplant.

The gene calls are TRBV5-1 and TRBJ2-7, with 8 bases matching TRBD2. Per the germline V gene, CDR1 is SGHRS and CDR2 is YFSETQ. The CDR3 covers 16 residues. The V and J ends lost 0 bases and 4 bases, in that order; junction bases with no gene match: 9. The CDR3 DNA reads as TGCGCCAGCAGCTTGGCACTAGCGGACAACCTTTACGAGCAGTACTTC. Translated: CASSLALADNLYEQYF.

This clonotype showed up many times. The chain couples TRBV29-1 to TRBJ2-7; 8 bases map to TRBD2. Germline V CDR1 and CDR2: SQVTM, ANQGSEA. The CDR3 is made up of 13 amino acids. The V gene end was trimmed by 6 bases and the J gene end by 4 bases; junction bases not matched to a gene: 8. The CDR3, as DNA: TGCAGCGTGGCGACTAGCGAACTTTACGAGCAGTACTTC. Encoded protein: CSVATSELYEQYF.

This clonotype has only a few counts. The chain recombines TRBV18 with TRBJ2-2; 9 bases are a match to TRBD1. The CDR3 has 15 amino acids. Germline V CDR1 and CDR2: KGHSH, LQKENI. The J segment lost 6 bases and the V segment lost 6 bases, leaving 8 bases of the junction unmatched. The CDR3 DNA is TGTGCCAGCTCCCCCGGGACAGGGACGGCCGGGGAGCTGTTTTTT. Protein sequence: CASSPGTGTAGELFF.

A word on this clonotype: A much larger clone differs from this one at a single base, so this may be a read error. The chain is built from TRBV5-1 and TRBJ2-1; 11 bases match TRBD2. Germline loops: CDR1 SGHRS, CDR2 YFSETQ. The CDR3 is made up of 14 amino acids. V dropped 0 bases and J dropped 11; count of bases not matched to a gene: 4. In DNA, the CDR3 is TGCGCCAGCAGCTTGGCTAGCGGGGGGTATAAGCAGTTCTTC. Translated, it gives CASSLASGGYKQFF.

This clonotype has ten or more counts. The chain uses TRBV7-3 and TRBJ2-2; D not resolved. Trimming took off 4 bases at V and 5 bases at J, with 14 bases between the two ends. Germline V gene sequence: CDR1 SGHTA, CDR2 FQGTGA. The CDR3 extends over 15 amino acids. CDR3 sequence (DNA): TGTGCCAGCAGCTCAATACCATTGACGACCGGGGAGCTGTTTTTT. Translated, it gives CASSSIPLTTGELFF. Full variable domain (outside the CDR3, taken from reference TRBV7-3 and TRBJ2-2): GAGVSQTPSNKVTEKGKYVELRCDPISGHTALYWYRQSLGQGPEFLIYFQGTGAADDSGLPNDRFFAVRPEGSVSTLKIQRTERGDSAVYLCASSSIPLTTGELFFGEGSRLTVL.

Ten or more counts support this clonotype. This chain links TRBV20-1 with TRBJ1-1; D is uncertain. Germline V gene sequence: CDR1 DFQATT, CDR2 SNEGSKA (reference sequence). This CDR3 has 14 residues. V shed 6 bases and J shed 4 bases, with 18 bases lying between them. CDR3 loop: CSATFDSLGTEAFF. The CDR3 DNA sequence: TGCAGTGCGACCTTTGACTCCCTCGGCACTGAAGCTTTCTTT.

This clonotype was counted many times. V usage is TRBV4-1 and J usage is TRBJ1-3; TRBD1 is a possible D gene (6 bases). This CDR3 has 13 amino acids. The germline V and J ends were trimmed by 3 bases and 3 bases, with 6 bases remaining between them. CDR1 is MGHRA and CDR2 is YSYEKL in the germline V gene. The chain's CDR3 is CASSQDSGNTIYF. The CDR3 bases are TGCGCCAGCAGCCAGGACAGTGGAAACACCATATATTTT.

This clonotype was seen repeatedly, ten times or more. The chain carries TRBV5-1 and TRBJ2-1, with unresolved D. Trimming shortened V by 3 bases and J by 5 bases, and 12 bases separated the two germline ends. The germline V gene has CDR1 SGHRS and CDR2 YFSETQ. There are 14 residues in the CDR3. CDR3 DNA sequence: TGCGCCAGCAGCTGGCAGGCGAGCAACAATGAGCAGTTCTTC. Translation gives CASSWQASNNEQFF.

In this sample, this clonotype turned up many times. The CDR3 is CASSSDSAAGELFF. The CDR3 DNA reads as TGCGCCAGCAGCTCGGACTCCGCGGCCGGGGAGCTGTTTTTT. The chain recombines TRBV4-1 with TRBJ2-2; a possible D gene is TRBD2 (5 bases). The CDR3 sequence is 14 residues long. The V and J ends lost 5 bases and 6 bases respectively, with 13 bases between them. Germline assignment: CDR1 MGHRA and CDR2 YSYEKL.

There are many counts of this clonotype. The rearrangement links TRBV29-1 to TRBJ2-5; 7 bases align to TRBD1. The V segment lost 6 bases and the J segment 2 bases; nucleotides outside the gene matches: 12. CDR3 length equals 15 residues. Germline V lookup: CDR1 SQVTM, CDR2 ANQGSEA. The CDR3 loop reads CSVVSGTDLQETQYF. The DNA of the CDR3 is TGCAGCGTAGTTTCCGGGACAGACTTACAAGAGACCCAGTACTTC.

The rearrangement joins TRBV2 to TRBJ2-1; the D gene is possibly TRBD2 (5 bases). Trimming took 8 bases from V and 2 from J, leaving 7 bases between them. Germline V gene lookup returns CDR1 SNHLY and CDR2 FYNNEI. CDR3 length: 12 residues. CDR3 DNA sequence: TGTGCCAGCGTCGGGACCTACAATGAGCAGTTCTTC. Translated: CASVGTYNEQFF.

V and J are TRBV29-1 and TRBJ2-7; possibly TRBD2 for D (5 bases). Germline values: CDR1 SQVTM, CDR2 ANQGSEA. V was pared by 2 bases and J by 2 bases, with 7 bases between. The CDR3 has 12 amino acids. The CDR3: CSVEIGTYEQYF. The CDR3 DNA sequence: TGCAGCGTTGAAATCGGGACCTACGAGCAGTACTTC.

This clonotype was observed at least ten times. The CDR3 DNA is TGCGCCAGCAGCCAAGGAGGACAGCTTGGGAACGAGCAGTACTTC. Translated: CASSQGGQLGNEQYF. This sequence joins TRBV4-1 and TRBJ2-7; D might be TRBD1 (6 bases). Trimming stripped 1 base from V and 5 bases from J, with 15 bases between. Looked up from germline, CDR1 is MGHRA and CDR2 is YSYEKL. CDR3 length: 15 residues.

The chain combines TRBV5-6 with TRBJ2-5, with D uncertain. The germline V gene encodes CDR1 SGHDT and CDR2 YYEEEE. Trimming took 1 base from V and 6 from J, leaving 10 bases between them. This CDR3 region has 13 residues. DNA for the CDR3: TGTGCCAGCAGCTTGACCTCTTTCCAGACCCAGTACTTC. It yields the protein CASSLTSFQTQYF.

The chain uses TRBV6-5 and TRBJ1-4; D is unclear. Trimming shortened V by 6 bases and J by 10 bases, and 12 bases separated the two germline ends. This CDR3 spans 12 amino acids. Germline V lookup: CDR1 MNHEY, CDR2 SVGAGI. In DNA form, the CDR3 reads TGTGCCAGCAGCCCCCAAAGGCGAAAACTGTTTTTT. Translation gives CASSPQRRKLFF.

Regarding this clonotype: A single base separates this from a much larger clone, so it may be a read error. The J gene is TRBJ2-5, the V gene TRBV20-1; the D gene is possibly TRBD1 (6 bases). V was shortened by 8 bases and J by 1 base, with 29 bases between the two germline ends. Germline assignment: CDR1 DFQATT and CDR2 SNEGSKA (reference sequence). The CDR3 is made up of 18 amino acids. The CDR3 spells CSPEPPGQTLIFQETQYF. CDR3 bases: TGCAGTCCTGAACCCCCAGGACAGACCTTAATATTCCAAGAGACCCAGTACTTC.

The chain employs TRBV12-5 and TRBJ2-7; no definite D call. V lost 6 bases, J lost 0 bases, and 12 bases lay in between. The CDR3 runs 14 residues. Looked up from germline, CDR1 is LGHNT and CDR2 is FRNRAP. CDR3 in amino acids: CASGPDGYSYEQYF. In DNA form, the CDR3 reads TGTGCTAGTGGCCCGGACGGCTACTCCTACGAGCAGTACTTC. Full variable domain (remainder filled in from reference TRBV12-5 and TRBJ2-7): DARVTQTPRHKVTEMGQEVTMRCQPILGHNTVFWYRQTMMQGLELLAYFRNRAPLDDSGMPKDRFSAEMPDATLATLKIQPSEPRDSAVYFCASGPDGYSYEQYFGPGTRLTVT.

The chain couples TRBV10-3 to TRBJ2-2, with D possibly being TRBD1 (6 bases). Trimming removed 3 bases at V and 3 bases at J, with 14 bases between. Germline-derived CDR1 and CDR2 are ENHRY and SYGVKD. This CDR3 has 16 residues. The chain's CDR3 is CAISDLGTTDTGELFF. DNA for the CDR3: TGTGCCATCAGTGATTTGGGGACAACTGACACCGGGGAGCTGTTTTTT.

The chain couples TRBV5-1 to TRBJ2-1, with D perhaps TRBD2 (6 bases). Germline CDR1 reads SGHRS; CDR2 reads YFSETQ. This CDR3 is 16 amino acids long. Trimming pared 3 bases from V and 10 bases from J, leaving 23 bases between. This CDR3 reads CASSSGVASAGGEQFF. CDR3 DNA: TGCGCCAGCAGCTCTGGAGTAGCCAGTGCCGGGGGAGAGCAGTTCTTC. The entire variable domain, with the rest obtained from reference TRBV5-1 and TRBJ2-1, is as follows: KAGVTQTPRYLIKTRGQQVTLSCSPISGHRSVSWYQQTPGQGLQFLFEYFSETQRNKGNFPGRFSGRQFSNSRSEMNVSTLELGDSALYLCASSSGVASAGGEQFFGPGTRLTVL.

The chain carries TRBV7-4 and TRBJ2-1; 9 positions match TRBD2. CDR3 length equals 18 residues. J was trimmed by 0 bases and V by 6 bases; bases with no gene match: 12. Germline CDR1 and CDR2: SGHVT and SQSDAQ. The CDR3, as DNA: TGTGCCAGCAGATCACGGGTAGCGGGAGACCCCTCCTACAATGAGCAGTTCTTC. Translated: CASRSRVAGDPSYNEQFF.

The table lists this clonotype with many counts. V and J are TRBV20-1 and TRBJ1-1, with no clear D. The CDR3 extends over 11 amino acids. The V end was cut by 3 bases, the J end by 5 bases, with 7 bases between. Germline V gene sequence: CDR1 DFQATT, CDR2 SNEGSKA (reference sequence). The CDR3 loop reads CSARVYTEAFF. The CDR3 region has the DNA TGCAGTGCTAGGGTTTATACTGAAGCTTTCTTT.

The CDR3 DNA reads TGTGCCAGCAGCTTGTGGCTAGCGGGACCCAATGAGCAGTTCTTC. As protein: CASSLWLAGPNEQFF. V and J are TRBV5-4 and TRBJ2-1; 9 nucleotides match TRBD2. This CDR3 has 15 amino acids. With V trimmed by 1 base and J by 6 bases, 5 bases remained unmatched. From germline, CDR1 is SGHNT and CDR2 YYREEE (reference sequence).